Listed below are T cell receptor beta chains from one sample, sequenced in a study of T cell responses to AZD1222 COVID-19 vaccine. Sequenced by immunoSEQ multiplex PCR; TCRdb stores in-frame clones only, minus some. Of about 140,000 clones detected, 90% appear once; the ten largest clones hold approximately 6.3%. The input for sequencing was peripheral blood, taken 28 days after the second AZD1222 dose. All receptors come from an adult who received the AZD1222 COVID-19 vaccine. Both conserved end residues are part of each CDR3. The D gene is left open where the match is weak. A row's size may be missing; if present it is once, few, many or a size class.

d_call: .; v_call: TRBV4-1; clone_size: .; j_call: TRBJ2-3; cdr3_nt: TGCGCCAGCAGCCCGACGGACAGCACAGATACGCAGTATTTT; cdr3_aa: CASSPTDSTDTQYF
d_call: .; v_call: TRBV18; clone_size: few; j_call: TRBJ2-4; cdr3_nt: TGTGCCAGCTCACTCGAGACAGGAGGGACCAAAAACATTCAGTACTTC; cdr3_aa: CASSLETGGTKNIQYF
d_call: .; v_call: TRBV18; clone_size: .; j_call: TRBJ2-7; cdr3_nt: TGTGCCAGCTCACCACAAGGAGCCTACGAGCAGTACTTC; cdr3_aa: CASSPQGAYEQYF
d_call: .; v_call: TRBV28; clone_size: .; j_call: TRBJ2-1; cdr3_nt: TGTGCCAGCATCTCATTAGGGCTCTACAATGAGCAGTTCTTC; cdr3_aa: CASISLGLYNEQFF
d_call: TRBD1; v_call: TRBV28; clone_size: .; j_call: TRBJ1-5; cdr3_nt: TGTGCCGCGAAGGCCGGGACAGGGGGCTCGCAGCCCCAGCATTTT; cdr3_aa: CAAKAGTGGSQPQHF
d_call: TRBD2; v_call: TRBV27; clone_size: .; j_call: TRBJ2-1; cdr3_nt: TGTGCCAGCAGTTTGGGGGGGACTAGCGGGATCAATGAGCAGTTCTTC; cdr3_aa: CASSLGGTSGINEQFF
d_call: TRBD2; v_call: TRBV9; clone_size: few; j_call: TRBJ2-1; cdr3_nt: TGTGCCAGCAGCGTAGGGACTAGCGGGAACAATGAGCAGTTCTTC; cdr3_aa: CASSVGTSGNNEQFF
d_call: .; v_call: TRBV13; clone_size: .; j_call: TRBJ1-6; cdr3_nt: TGTGCCAGCAGCCGACAGGCTACTTTCGATTCACCCCTCCACTTT; cdr3_aa: CASSRQATFDSPLHF
d_call: .; v_call: TRBV7-3; clone_size: once; j_call: TRBJ1-1; cdr3_nt: TGTGCCAGCAGCGCTGGCATGAACACTGAAGCTTTCTTT; cdr3_aa: CASSAGMNTEAFF
d_call: .; v_call: TRBV14; clone_size: .; j_call: TRBJ1-3; cdr3_nt: TGTGCCAGCAGCCCGAGAATTTCTGGAAACACCATATATTTT; cdr3_aa: CASSPRISGNTIYF
d_call: .; v_call: TRBV30; clone_size: .; j_call: TRBJ2-7; cdr3_nt: TGTGCCTGGAGTAAGATGCGGGAGCAGTACTTC; cdr3_aa: CAWSKMREQYF
d_call: .; v_call: TRBV28; clone_size: .; j_call: TRBJ1-2; cdr3_nt: TGTGCCAGCAGTGTCGCAGCTTGGGGGACGTCTGGCTACACCTTC; cdr3_aa: CASSVAAWGTSGYTF
d_call: .; v_call: TRBV18; clone_size: .; j_call: TRBJ1-4; cdr3_nt: TGTGCCAGCTCACCAGGGGAGGGAGAAAAACTGTTTTTT; cdr3_aa: CASSPGEGEKLFF
d_call: .; v_call: TRBV6-5; clone_size: .; j_call: TRBJ1-2; cdr3_nt: TGTGCCAGCAGTTTAGCAGGGAATGGCTACACCTTC; cdr3_aa: CASSLAGNGYTF
d_call: .; v_call: TRBV5-1; clone_size: .; j_call: TRBJ1-2; cdr3_nt: TGCGCCAGCAGCTTCCAGTCTGGGACTAACTATGGCTACACCTTC; cdr3_aa: CASSFQSGTNYGYTF
d_call: .; v_call: TRBV15; clone_size: .; j_call: TRBJ1-5; cdr3_nt: TGTGCCACCAGCAGAGATTCCAGCTATCAGCCCCAGCATTTT; cdr3_aa: CATSRDSSYQPQHF
d_call: TRBD2; v_call: TRBV28; clone_size: .; j_call: TRBJ2-7; cdr3_nt: TGTGCCAGCAGTTTAGGCGGGAGCAACGTGGAGCAGTACTTC; cdr3_aa: CASSLGGSNVEQYF
d_call: TRBD2; v_call: TRBV7-2; clone_size: .; j_call: TRBJ2-7; cdr3_nt: TGTGCCAGCAGCTTGCGGGAGGCCGTTCGCGAGCAGTACTTC; cdr3_aa: CASSLREAVREQYF
d_call: TRBD1; v_call: TRBV5-3; clone_size: .; j_call: TRBJ2-1; cdr3_nt: TGTGCCAGAAGCTTCGACAGGGGCTCCTACAATGAGCAGTTCTTC; cdr3_aa: CARSFDRGSYNEQFF
d_call: .; v_call: TRBV24-1; clone_size: .; j_call: TRBJ2-3; cdr3_nt: TGTGCCACCAGTGATCCGTGGGGCAGACCGACCACAGATACGCAGTATTTT; cdr3_aa: CATSDPWGRPTTDTQYF
d_call: .; v_call: TRBV23-1; clone_size: once; j_call: TRBJ1-5; cdr3_nt: TGCGCCAGCAGTCAACGCGGGGGTGGCCAGCCCCAGCATTTT; cdr3_aa: CASSQRGGGQPQHF
d_call: .; v_call: TRBV4-3; clone_size: .; j_call: TRBJ1-2; cdr3_nt: TGCGCCAGCAGCCCAGATTTCGGGAGGTTTAACTATGGCTACACCTTC; cdr3_aa: CASSPDFGRFNYGYTF
d_call: .; v_call: TRBV30; clone_size: .; j_call: TRBJ1-2; cdr3_nt: TGTGCCTGGAGTGTACAGGGCCAGGGAGTTTCTGGCTACACCTTC; cdr3_aa: CAWSVQGQGVSGYTF
d_call: TRBD1; v_call: TRBV6-5; clone_size: .; j_call: TRBJ1-4; cdr3_nt: TGTGCCAGCCAATATAAGACAGGGTTGGCTGAAAAACTGTTTTTT; cdr3_aa: CASQYKTGLAEKLFF
d_call: TRBD2; v_call: TRBV9; clone_size: .; j_call: TRBJ2-1; cdr3_nt: TGTGCCAGCAGCGGTCGACTAGCGGGGGGGAGAAACAATGAGCAGTTCTTC; cdr3_aa: CASSGRLAGGRNNEQFF
d_call: .; v_call: TRBV6-6; clone_size: .; j_call: TRBJ2-7; cdr3_nt: TGTGCCAGCAGTCTTGAAGAGGGGGGCTACGAGCAGTACTTC; cdr3_aa: CASSLEEGGYEQYF
d_call: TRBD2; v_call: TRBV5-1; clone_size: once; j_call: TRBJ2-1; cdr3_nt: TGCGCCAGCAGCCCTAGCGGGGGGTACAATGAGCAGTTCTTC; cdr3_aa: CASSPSGGYNEQFF
d_call: TRBD1; v_call: TRBV10-3; clone_size: once; j_call: TRBJ2-5; cdr3_nt: TGTGCCACCCGGAAGGGGGCGGAAGGGGAGACCCAGTACTTC; cdr3_aa: CATRKGAEGETQYF
d_call: .; v_call: TRBV27; clone_size: .; j_call: TRBJ2-7; cdr3_nt: TGTGCCAGCAGAGGAGGGGGACGGTCCTACGAGCAGTACTTC; cdr3_aa: CASRGGGRSYEQYF